A few counts support the clone carrying this T cell receptor (beta chain). This entry comes from a study of T-cell memory formation after mild COVID-19. Study-wide background: In these data, TCR clusters were largely donor specific.

Trimming cost V 6 bases and J 3 bases, with 15 bases left between them. The CDR3 contains 14 residues. TCRdb redid the calling of the 5' RACE reads with MiXCR, one entry per CDR3 protein. The sample consists of approximately 450,000 distinct CDR3 sequences, 15% to 20% of them appearing once. The chain recombines TRBV12-3 or TRBV12-4 with TRBJ2-7; perhaps TRBD1 as D (6 bases). The sequence derives from an adult woman who had mild COVID-19 (a few samples of this study predate the infection). Cell type and time point are not known. Source material: PBMCs or a T cell subset sorted from them (not recorded which). CDR3 nucleotides: TGTGCCAGCAGCACCTTCGGACAGCACTACGAGCAGTACTTC. Translating it yields CASSTFGQHYEQYF.